Each of the 17 T cell receptor beta chains below was sequenced from the same sample in a study of blood T cell repertoires in COVID-19. Method: immunoSEQ multiplex PCR; TCRdb's copy keeps in-frame clones and lacks some. The top ten hold about 3.8% of the sample, which has about 240,000 clones, under 90% seen once. Sequenced input: PBMCs or T cells enriched from blood (not recorded which). The receptors originated from a woman aged 40 to 55 who had been exposed to COVID-19.

V and J are TRBV9 and TRBJ1-3, with D possibly matching TRBD1 (6 bases). Looked up from germline, CDR1 is SGDLS and CDR2 is YYNGEE. The CDR3 is made up of 16 amino acids. Trimming took 0 bases from V and 2 from J, leaving 12 bases between them. The CDR3 DNA follows: TGTGCCAGCAGCGTAGCCTCGGACAGCACTGGAAACACCATATATTTT. It codes for CASSVASDSTGNTIYF.

The genes are TRBV24-1 and TRBJ1-1; D is ambiguous. Germline V gene lookup returns CDR1 KGHDR and CDR2 SFDVKD. The CDR3 is made up of 13 amino acids. V was cut by 5 bases and J by 11 bases, with 17 bases left in between. The CDR3, as DNA: TGTGCCACCAGTGTAGCGGGCGTAGGGCCGGCTTTCTTT. Protein: CATSVAGVGPAFF.

The V call is TRBV5-1, the J call TRBJ2-5; possible D gene TRBD1, 5 bases. Germline assignment: CDR1 SGHRS and CDR2 YFSETQ. V lost 0 bases to trimming and J lost 3 bases, with 12 bases between them. The CDR3 is made up of 15 amino acids. Here the CDR3 DNA reads TGCGCCAGCAGCTTGGGGGGCCGTCGGGAAGAGACCCAGTACTTC. Translation gives CASSLGGRREETQYF.

The J gene is TRBJ1-3, the V gene TRBV9; TRBD1 might be the D (5 bases). CDR1 is SGDLS, CDR2 YYNGEE, per germline. The CDR3 length is 16 residues. V was trimmed by 0 bases and J by 2 bases, leaving 12 bases between them. The CDR3 here is CASSVEAQGAGNTIYF. The CDR3 DNA follows: TGTGCCAGCAGCGTAGAAGCACAAGGGGCTGGAAACACCATATATTTT.

This clone appeared once. J is TRBJ2-5 and V is TRBV5-5, with TRBD2 matching over 10 bases. The length of the CDR3 is 17 residues. Germline-derived CDR1 and CDR2 are SGHKS and YYEKEE (reference sequence). Trimming cost V 1 base and J 2 bases; bases outside gene matches: 8. CDR3 bases: TGTGCCAGCAGCTTGAACCCGAGCGGGGGGGATCAAGAGACCCAGTACTTC. Protein sequence: CASSLNPSGGDQETQYF.

The chain has TRBV30 and TRBJ1-6; TRBD1 is a possible D gene (5 bases). The germline V gene has CDR1 GTSNPN and CDR2 SVGIG (reference sequence). The length of the CDR3 is 15 residues. V shed 1 base and J shed 2 bases, with 9 bases lying between them. The CDR3 DNA follows: TGTGCCTGGAGTGGCAGGGCGACCTATAATTCACCCCTCCACTTT. Its translation is CAWSGRATYNSPLHF. The whole variable domain, remainder taken from reference TRBV30 and TRBJ1-6, is SQTIHQWPATLVQPVGSPLSLECTVEGTSNPNLYWYRQAAGRGLQLLFYSVGIGQISSEVPQNLSASRPQDRQFILSSKKLLLSDSGFYLCAWSGRATYNSPLHFGNGTRLTVT.

This chain links TRBV18 with TRBJ1-2, with 7 bases identical to TRBD1. The CDR3 spans 16 residues. Losses at the gene ends were 1 base for V and 3 bases for J; bases not matched to a gene: 8. The germline V gene encodes CDR1 KGHSH and CDR2 LQKENI. The CDR3 DNA follows: TGTGCCAGCTCACCACTCTCTACAGGGGCGGACTATGGCTACACCTTC. Translating gives CASSPLSTGADYGYTF.

The chain employs TRBV19 and TRBJ1-2, with 7 bases that match TRBD1. In germline, CDR1 is LNHDA, CDR2 SQIVND (reference sequence). This CDR3 region has 13 residues. V shed 5 bases, J shed 7 bases, and the junction held 7 bases outside the gene matches. The CDR3 nucleotides are TGTGCCAGTAGTTTCACCGGACAGGTTGGCTACACCTTC. Residues: CASSFTGQVGYTF.

Details on this clone: Other DNA sequences in this specimen translate into the identical CDR3. This sequence joins TRBV12-5 and TRBJ1-1; TRBD1 aligns across 7 bases. Losses at the gene ends were 5 bases for V and 4 bases for J; bases not matched to a gene: 4. CDR3 length: 13 residues. Germline V gene lookup returns CDR1 LGHNT and CDR2 FRNRAP. In nucleotides, the CDR3 is TGTGCTAGTGGTCCTTCAGGGGGCACTGAAGCTTTCTTT. Encoded protein: CASGPSGGTEAFF.

V usage is TRBV29-1 and J usage is TRBJ1-1, with a tentative D call TRBD1 (6 bases). The CDR3 is made up of 12 amino acids. Germline V gene data show CDR1 as SQVTM and CDR2 as ANQGSEA. Trimming cost V 8 bases and J 5 bases, with 15 bases left between them. CDR3 bases: TGCAGCTCAAGACAGGTGGGGACTGAAGCTTTCTTT. Residues: CSSRQVGTEAFF.

V is TRBV28 and J is TRBJ2-1; the match to TRBD2 covers 7 bases. With V trimmed by 4 bases and J by 8 bases, 11 bases remained unmatched. The CDR3 is made up of 15 amino acids. Germline values: CDR1 MDHEN, CDR2 SYDVKM. CDR3 loop: CASSSTSAGGYEQFF. The CDR3 nucleotides read TGTGCCAGCAGTTCCACTAGCGCCGGAGGCTATGAGCAGTTCTTC.

V and J are TRBV20-1 and TRBJ2-1; 7 bases fit TRBD2. The CDR3 contains 18 residues. Germline V gene data show CDR1 as DFQATT and CDR2 as SNEGSKA (reference sequence). Trimming at V came to 3 bases and at J to 4 bases, leaving 18 bases not matched to a gene. Here the CDR3 DNA reads TGCAGTGCTAGTCCAATCCTTGGGGGGGGACTATTTTACAATGAGCAGTTCTTC. Translation gives CSASPILGGGLFYNEQFF.

This chain links TRBV28 with TRBJ1-5; a weak D match, TRBD1 (5 bases). The CDR3 is made up of 15 amino acids. From germline, CDR1 is MDHEN and CDR2 SYDVKM. V lost 5 bases, J lost 3 bases, and 14 bases lay in between. CDR3 loop: CASSGMGGNNQPQHF. In DNA, the CDR3 is TGTGCCAGCAGTGGCATGGGGGGAAACAATCAGCCCCAGCATTTT.

The chain is built from TRBV5-6 and TRBJ2-3; D not certain. The CDR3 totals 13 residues. V was shortened by 1 base and J by 2 bases, with 5 bases between the two germline ends. Germline V gene sequence: CDR1 SGHDT, CDR2 YYEEEE. Here the CDR3 reads CASSLKLTDTQYF. DNA of the CDR3: TGTGCCAGCAGCTTGAAACTCACAGATACGCAGTATTTT.

The gene calls are TRBV7-8 and TRBJ2-7, with TRBD2 matching over 7 bases. Germline lookup yields CDR1 SGHVS and CDR2 FQNEAQ. J lost 2 bases, V lost 1 base, and 2 bases had no gene match. The CDR3 totals 14 residues. The CDR3 DNA is TGTGCCAGCAGCTTAGGGCTAGCGGCCTACGAGCAGTACTTC. Amino acid sequence: CASSLGLAAYEQYF.

The chain is built from TRBV13 and TRBJ1-4, with D possibly matching TRBD1 (5 bases). In germline, CDR1 is PRHDT, CDR2 FYEKMQ (reference sequence). The length of the CDR3 is 15 residues. V lost 2 bases and J 6 bases, leaving 13 bases between the germline ends. CDR3 amino acids: CASSLSWTIDEKLFF. For the CDR3, the DNA is TGTGCCAGCAGCTTATCCTGGACAATAGATGAAAAACTGTTTTTT.

The chain combines TRBV7-8 with TRBJ1-6; a possible D gene is TRBD1 (5 bases). This CDR3 region has 12 residues. Germline assignment: CDR1 SGHVS and CDR2 FQNEAQ. The V gene lost 5 bases and the J gene lost 7 bases, with 6 bases spanning the gap. CDR3 DNA: TGTGCCAGCAGCAGGACAAATTCACCCCTCCACTTT. Encoded protein: CASSRTNSPLHF.